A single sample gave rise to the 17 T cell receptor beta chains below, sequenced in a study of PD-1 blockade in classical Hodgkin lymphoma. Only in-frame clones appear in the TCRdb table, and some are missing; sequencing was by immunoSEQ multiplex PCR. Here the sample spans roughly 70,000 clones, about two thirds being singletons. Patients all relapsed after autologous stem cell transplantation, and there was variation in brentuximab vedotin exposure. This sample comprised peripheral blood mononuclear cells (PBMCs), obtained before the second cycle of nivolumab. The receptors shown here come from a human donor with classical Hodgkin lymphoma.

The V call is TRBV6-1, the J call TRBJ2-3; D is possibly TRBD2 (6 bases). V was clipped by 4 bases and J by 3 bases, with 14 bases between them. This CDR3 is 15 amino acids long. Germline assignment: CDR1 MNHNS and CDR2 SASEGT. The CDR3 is CASSVAALNTDTQYF. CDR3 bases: TGTGCCAGCAGTGTAGCGGCGTTGAATACAGATACGCAGTATTTT.

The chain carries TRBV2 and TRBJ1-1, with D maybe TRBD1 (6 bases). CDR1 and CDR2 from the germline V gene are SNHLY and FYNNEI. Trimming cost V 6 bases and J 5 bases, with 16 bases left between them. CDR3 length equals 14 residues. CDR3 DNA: TGTGCCAGCAGGACAGGAGGAGATCTAACTGAAGCTTTCTTT. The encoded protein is CASRTGGDLTEAFF.

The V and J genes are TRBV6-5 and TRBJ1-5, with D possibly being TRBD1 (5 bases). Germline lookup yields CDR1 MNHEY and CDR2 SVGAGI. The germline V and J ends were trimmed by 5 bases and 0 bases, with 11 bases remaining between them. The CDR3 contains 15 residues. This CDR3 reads CASSPGTVSNQPQHF. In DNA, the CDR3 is TGTGCCAGCAGTCCCGGGACGGTTAGCAATCAGCCCCAGCATTTT.

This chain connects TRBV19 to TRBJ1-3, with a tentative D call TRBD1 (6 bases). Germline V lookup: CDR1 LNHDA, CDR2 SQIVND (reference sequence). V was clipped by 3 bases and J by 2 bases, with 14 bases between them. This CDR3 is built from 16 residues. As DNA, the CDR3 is TGTGCCAGTAGTATTCGCAGCCGACAGGCTGGAAACACCATATATTTT. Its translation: CASSIRSRQAGNTIYF.

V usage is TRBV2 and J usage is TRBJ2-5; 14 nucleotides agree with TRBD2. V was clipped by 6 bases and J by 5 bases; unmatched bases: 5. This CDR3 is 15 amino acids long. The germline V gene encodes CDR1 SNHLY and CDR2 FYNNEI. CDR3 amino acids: CASRGLAGAWETQYF. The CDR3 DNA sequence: TGTGCCAGCAGGGGACTAGCGGGGGCGTGGGAGACCCAGTACTTC.

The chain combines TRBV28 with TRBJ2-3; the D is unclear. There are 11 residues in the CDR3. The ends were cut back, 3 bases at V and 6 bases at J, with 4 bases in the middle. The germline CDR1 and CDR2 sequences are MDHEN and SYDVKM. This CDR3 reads CASSFVDTQYF. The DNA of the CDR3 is TGTGCCAGCAGTTTCGTGGATACGCAGTATTTT.

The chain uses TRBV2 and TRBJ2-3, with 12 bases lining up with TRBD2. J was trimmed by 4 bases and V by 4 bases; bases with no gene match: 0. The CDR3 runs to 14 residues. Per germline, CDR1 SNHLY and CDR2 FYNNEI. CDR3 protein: CASSGLAGADTQYF. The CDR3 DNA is TGTGCCAGCAGTGGACTAGCGGGAGCAGATACGCAGTATTTT.

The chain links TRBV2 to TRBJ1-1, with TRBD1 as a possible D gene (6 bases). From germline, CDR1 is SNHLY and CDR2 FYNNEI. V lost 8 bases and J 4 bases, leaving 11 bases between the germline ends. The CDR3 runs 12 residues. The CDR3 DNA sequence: TGTGCCAGCCGGAGGGGGGGCACTGAAGCTTTCTTT. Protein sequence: CASRRGGTEAFF. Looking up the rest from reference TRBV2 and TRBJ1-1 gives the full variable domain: EPEVTQTPSHQVTQMGQEVILRCVPISNHLYFYWYRQILGQKVEFLVSFYNNEISEKSEIFDDQFSVERPDGSNFTLKIRSTKLEDSAMYFCASRRGGTEAFFGQGTRLTVV.

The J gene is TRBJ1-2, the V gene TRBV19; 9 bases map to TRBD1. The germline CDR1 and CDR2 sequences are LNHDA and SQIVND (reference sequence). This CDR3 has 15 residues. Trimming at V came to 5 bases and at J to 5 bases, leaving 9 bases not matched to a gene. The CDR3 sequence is CASSHPRDRAYGYTF. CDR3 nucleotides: TGTGCCAGTAGTCACCCCCGGGACAGGGCGTATGGCTACACCTTC.

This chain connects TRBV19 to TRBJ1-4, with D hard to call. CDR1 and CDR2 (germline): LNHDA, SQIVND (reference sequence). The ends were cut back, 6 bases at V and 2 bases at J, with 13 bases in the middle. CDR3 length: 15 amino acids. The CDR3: CASSWSAGTNEKLFF. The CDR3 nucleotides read TGTGCCAGTAGCTGGAGTGCTGGGACTAATGAAAAACTGTTTTTT.

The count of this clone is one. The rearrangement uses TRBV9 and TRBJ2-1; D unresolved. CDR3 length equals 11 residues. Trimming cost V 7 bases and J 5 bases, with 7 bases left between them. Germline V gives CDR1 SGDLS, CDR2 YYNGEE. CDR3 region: CASSRDNEQFF. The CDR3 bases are TGTGCCAGCTCCAGAGACAATGAGCAGTTCTTC.

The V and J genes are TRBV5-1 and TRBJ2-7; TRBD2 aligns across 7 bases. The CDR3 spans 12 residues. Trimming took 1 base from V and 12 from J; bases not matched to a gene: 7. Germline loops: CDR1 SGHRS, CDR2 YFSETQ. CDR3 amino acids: CASSLFGGNPYF. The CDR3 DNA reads TGCGCCAGCAGCTTGTTCGGGGGGAACCCGTACTTC. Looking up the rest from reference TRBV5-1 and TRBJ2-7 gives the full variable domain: KAGVTQTPRYLIKTRGQQVTLSCSPISGHRSVSWYQQTPGQGLQFLFEYFSETQRNKGNFPGRFSGRQFSNSRSEMNVSTLELGDSALYLCASSLFGGNPYFGPGTRLTVT.

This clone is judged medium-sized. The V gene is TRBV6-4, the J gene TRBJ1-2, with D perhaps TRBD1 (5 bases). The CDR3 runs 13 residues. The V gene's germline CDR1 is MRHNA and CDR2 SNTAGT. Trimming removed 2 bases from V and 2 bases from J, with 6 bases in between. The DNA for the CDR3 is TGTGCCAGCAGTGACGGGGGGAACTATGGCTACACCTTC. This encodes CASSDGGNYGYTF.

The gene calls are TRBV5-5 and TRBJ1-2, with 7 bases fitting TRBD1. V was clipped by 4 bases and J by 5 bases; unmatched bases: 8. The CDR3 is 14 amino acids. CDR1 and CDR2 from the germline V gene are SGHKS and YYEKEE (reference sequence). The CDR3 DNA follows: TGTGCCAGCAGCCGGGACAGTGTCGGGTATGGCTACACCTTC. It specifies CASSRDSVGYGYTF.

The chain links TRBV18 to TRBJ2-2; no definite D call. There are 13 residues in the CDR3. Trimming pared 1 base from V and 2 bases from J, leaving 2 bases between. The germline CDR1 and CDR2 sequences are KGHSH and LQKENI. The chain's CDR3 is CASSPLNTGELFF. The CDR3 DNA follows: TGTGCCAGCTCACCACTCAACACCGGGGAGCTGTTTTTT.

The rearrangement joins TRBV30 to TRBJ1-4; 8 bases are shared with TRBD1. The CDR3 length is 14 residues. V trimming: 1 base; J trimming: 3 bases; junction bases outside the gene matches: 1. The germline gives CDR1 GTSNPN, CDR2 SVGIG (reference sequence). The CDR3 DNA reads TGTGCCTGGAGTGGACAGGGGCCTAATGAAAAACTGTTTTTT. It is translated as CAWSGQGPNEKLFF.

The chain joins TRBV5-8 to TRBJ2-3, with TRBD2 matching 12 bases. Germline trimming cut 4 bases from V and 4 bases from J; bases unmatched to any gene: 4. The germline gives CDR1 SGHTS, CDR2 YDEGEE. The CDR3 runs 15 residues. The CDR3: CASSEGLAGSDTQYF. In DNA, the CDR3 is TGTGCCAGCAGCGAGGGACTAGCGGGCTCAGATACGCAGTATTTT. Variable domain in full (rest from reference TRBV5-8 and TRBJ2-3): EAGVTQSPTHLIKTRGQQATLRCSPISGHTSVYWYQQALGLGLQFLLWYDEGEERNRGNFPPRFSGRQFPNYSSELNVNALELEDSALYLCASSEGLAGSDTQYFGPGTRLTVL.